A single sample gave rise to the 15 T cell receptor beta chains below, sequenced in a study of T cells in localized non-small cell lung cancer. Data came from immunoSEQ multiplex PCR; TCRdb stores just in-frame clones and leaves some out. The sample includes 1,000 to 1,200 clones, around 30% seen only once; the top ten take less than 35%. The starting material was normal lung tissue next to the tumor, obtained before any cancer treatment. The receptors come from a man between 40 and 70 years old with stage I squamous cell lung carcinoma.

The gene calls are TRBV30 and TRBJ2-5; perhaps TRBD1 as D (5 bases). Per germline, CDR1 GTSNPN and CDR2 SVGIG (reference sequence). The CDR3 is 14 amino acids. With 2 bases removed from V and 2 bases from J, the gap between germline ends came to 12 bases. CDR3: CAWSRQGFQETQYF. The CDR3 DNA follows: TGTGCCTGGAGTCGGCAGGGTTTTCAAGAGACCCAGTACTTC.

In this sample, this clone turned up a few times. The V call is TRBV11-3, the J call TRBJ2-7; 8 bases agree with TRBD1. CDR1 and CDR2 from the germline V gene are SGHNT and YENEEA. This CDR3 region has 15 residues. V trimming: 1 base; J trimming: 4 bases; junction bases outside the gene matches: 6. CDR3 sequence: CASSLGTGTGYEQYF. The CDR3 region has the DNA TGTGCCAGCAGCTTAGGGACCGGGACAGGATACGAGCAGTACTTC. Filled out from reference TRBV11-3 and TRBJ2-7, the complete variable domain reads EAGVVQSPRYKIIEKKQPVAFWCNPISGHNTLYWYLQNLGQGPELLIRYENEEAVDDSQLPKDRFSAERLKGVDSTLKIQPAELGDSAVYLCASSLGTGTGYEQYFGPGTRLTVT.

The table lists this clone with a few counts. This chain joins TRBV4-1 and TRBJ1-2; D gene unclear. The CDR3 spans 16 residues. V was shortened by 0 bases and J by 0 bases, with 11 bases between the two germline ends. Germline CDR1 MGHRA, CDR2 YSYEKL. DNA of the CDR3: TGCGCCAGCAGCCAAGAGGGAGGCTTCACTAACTATGGCTACACCTTC. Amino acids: CASSQEGGFTNYGYTF.

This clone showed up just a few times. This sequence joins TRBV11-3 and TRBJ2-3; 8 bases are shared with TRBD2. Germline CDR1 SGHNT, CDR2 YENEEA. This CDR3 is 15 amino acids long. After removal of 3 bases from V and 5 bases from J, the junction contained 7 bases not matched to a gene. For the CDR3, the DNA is TGTGCCAGCAGCTTGGTGCGGGGGGCAGTAGATACGCAGTATTTT. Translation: CASSLVRGAVDTQYF.

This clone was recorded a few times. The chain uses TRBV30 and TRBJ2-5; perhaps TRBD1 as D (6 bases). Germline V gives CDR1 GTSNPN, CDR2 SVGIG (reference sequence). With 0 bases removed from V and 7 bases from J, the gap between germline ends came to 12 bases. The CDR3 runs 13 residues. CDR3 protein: CAWSVLRGGTQYF. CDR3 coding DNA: TGTGCCTGGAGTGTACTGCGAGGGGGGACCCAGTACTTC.

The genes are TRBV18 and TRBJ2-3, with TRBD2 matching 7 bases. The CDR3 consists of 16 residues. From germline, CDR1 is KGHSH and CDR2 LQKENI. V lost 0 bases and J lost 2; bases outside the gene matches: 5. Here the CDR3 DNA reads TGTGCCAGCTCACCACCGGGGGGGGTCCACACAGATACGCAGTATTTT. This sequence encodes CASSPPGGVHTDTQYF.

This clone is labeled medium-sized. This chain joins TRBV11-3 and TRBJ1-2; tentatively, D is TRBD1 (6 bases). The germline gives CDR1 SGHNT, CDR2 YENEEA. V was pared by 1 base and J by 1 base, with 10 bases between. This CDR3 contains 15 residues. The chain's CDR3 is CASSLGPDSNYGYTF. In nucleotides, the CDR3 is TGTGCCAGCAGCTTAGGCCCGGACAGTAACTATGGCTACACCTTC.

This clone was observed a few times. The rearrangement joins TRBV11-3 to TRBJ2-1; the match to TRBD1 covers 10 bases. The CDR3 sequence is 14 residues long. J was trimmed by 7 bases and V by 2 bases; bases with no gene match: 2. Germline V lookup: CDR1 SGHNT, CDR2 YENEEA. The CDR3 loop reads CASSLRQGANEQFF. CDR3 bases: TGTGCCAGCAGCTTAAGACAGGGGGCTAATGAGCAGTTCTTC.

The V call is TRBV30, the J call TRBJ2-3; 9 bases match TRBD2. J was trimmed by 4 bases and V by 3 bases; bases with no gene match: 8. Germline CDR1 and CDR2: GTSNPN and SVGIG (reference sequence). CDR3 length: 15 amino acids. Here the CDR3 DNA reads TGTGCCTGGAGCCCTAGGGGACTAGCCGCAGATACGCAGTATTTT. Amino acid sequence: CAWSPRGLAADTQYF.

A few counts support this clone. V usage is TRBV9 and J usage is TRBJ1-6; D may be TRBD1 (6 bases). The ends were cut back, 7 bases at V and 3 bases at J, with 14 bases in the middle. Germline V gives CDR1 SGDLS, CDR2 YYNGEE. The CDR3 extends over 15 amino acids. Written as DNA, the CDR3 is TGTGCCAGCGGGGATCCGACAGGCTATAATTCACCCCTCCACTTT. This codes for CASGDPTGYNSPLHF.

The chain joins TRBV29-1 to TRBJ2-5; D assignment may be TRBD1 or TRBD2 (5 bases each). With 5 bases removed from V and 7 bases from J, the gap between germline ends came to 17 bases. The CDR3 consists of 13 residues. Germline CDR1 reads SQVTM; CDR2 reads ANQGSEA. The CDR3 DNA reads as TGCAGCGTTAATATGGGGCTAGGAGGGACCCAGTACTTC. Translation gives CSVNMGLGGTQYF.

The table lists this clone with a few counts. The CDR3 nucleotides are TGTGCCAGCAGCTCTACGGGGGCAATCACAGATACGCAGTATTTT. Amino acids: CASSSTGAITDTQYF. The J gene is TRBJ2-3, the V gene TRBV7-7; TRBD1 or TRBD2 may be the D gene (6 bases each). Germline CDR1 SSHAT, CDR2 FNYEAQ (reference sequence). Trimming cost V 4 bases and J 2 bases, with 13 bases left between them. The CDR3 is made up of 15 amino acids.

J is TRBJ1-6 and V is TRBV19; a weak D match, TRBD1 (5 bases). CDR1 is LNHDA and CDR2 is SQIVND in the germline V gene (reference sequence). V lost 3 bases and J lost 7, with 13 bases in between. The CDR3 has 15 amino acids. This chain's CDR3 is CASSIKRGPNSPLHF. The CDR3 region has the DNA TGTGCCAGTAGTATTAAGAGGGGCCCGAATTCACCCCTCCACTTT.

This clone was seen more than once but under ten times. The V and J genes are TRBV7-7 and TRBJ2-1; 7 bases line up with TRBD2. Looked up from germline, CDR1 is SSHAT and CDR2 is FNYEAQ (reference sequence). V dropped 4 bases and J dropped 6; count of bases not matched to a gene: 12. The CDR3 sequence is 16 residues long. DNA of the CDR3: TGTGCCAGCAGCTCCCCGCTGGGGGGAGGGGTCAATGAGCAGTTCTTC. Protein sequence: CASSSPLGGGVNEQFF.

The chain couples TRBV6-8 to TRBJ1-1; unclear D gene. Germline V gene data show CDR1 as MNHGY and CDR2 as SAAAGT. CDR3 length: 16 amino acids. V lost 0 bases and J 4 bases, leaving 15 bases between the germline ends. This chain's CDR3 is CASSYSRGRRGTEAFF. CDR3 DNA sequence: TGTGCCAGCAGTTACTCCCGCGGTCGAAGAGGCACTGAAGCTTTCTTT.